This T cell receptor (beta chain) is from a study of CD8+CD57+ T cells in acquired aplastic anemia. Germline V lookup: CDR1 SNHLY, CDR2 FYNNEI. V was trimmed by 7 bases and J by 5 bases, leaving 18 bases between them. This CDR3 region has 14 residues. This clonotype was found once. Patients selected for sequencing had displayed CD8+CD57+ cell expansion by flow cytometry. The TCR beta profiling, which covered VDJ combination and CDR3 sequence, was carried out using genomic DNA as the template. Each CDR3 protein is one row after TCRdb ran MiXCR on the reads. The sample includes under 250,000 distinct CDR3 sequences, 40% to 50% of them seen just once.

The chain links TRBV2 to TRBJ2-7, with D perhaps assigned TRBD1 or TRBD2 (6 bases each). The sequence was collected from a human donor with aplastic anemia. The source material was sorted CD4+, CD8+, or CD8+CD57+ T cells (not recorded which) from PBMCs. The DNA for the CDR3 is TGTGCCAGCAATAAAGGGTACGGGGGCAACGAGCAGTACTTC. Amino acids: CASNKGYGGNEQYF.